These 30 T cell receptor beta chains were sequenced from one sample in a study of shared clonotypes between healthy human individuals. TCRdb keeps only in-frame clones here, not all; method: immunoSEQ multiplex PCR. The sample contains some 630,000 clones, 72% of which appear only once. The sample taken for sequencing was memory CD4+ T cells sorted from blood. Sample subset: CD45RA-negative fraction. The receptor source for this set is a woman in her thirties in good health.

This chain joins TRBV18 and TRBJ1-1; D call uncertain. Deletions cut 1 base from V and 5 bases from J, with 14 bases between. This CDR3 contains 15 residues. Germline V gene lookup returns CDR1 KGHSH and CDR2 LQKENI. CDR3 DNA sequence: TGTGCCAGCTCACCACTCAACTACTTGGAGACTGAAGCTTTCTTT. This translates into CASSPLNYLETEAFF.

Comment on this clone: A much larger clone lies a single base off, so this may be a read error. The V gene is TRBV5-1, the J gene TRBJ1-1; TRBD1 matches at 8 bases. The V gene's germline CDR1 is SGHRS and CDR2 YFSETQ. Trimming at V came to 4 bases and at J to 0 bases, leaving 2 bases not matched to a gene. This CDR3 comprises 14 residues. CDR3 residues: CASSVGQVNTEAFF. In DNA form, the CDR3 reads TGCGCCAGCAGCGTGGGACAGGTGAACACTGAAGCTTTCTTT.

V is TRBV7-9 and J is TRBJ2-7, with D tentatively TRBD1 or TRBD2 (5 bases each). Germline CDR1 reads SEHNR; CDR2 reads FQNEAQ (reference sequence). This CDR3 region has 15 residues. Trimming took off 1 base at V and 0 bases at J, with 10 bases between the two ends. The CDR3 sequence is CASSLGGGLSYEQYF. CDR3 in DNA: TGTGCCAGCAGCTTAGGGGGCGGACTCTCCTACGAGCAGTACTTC.

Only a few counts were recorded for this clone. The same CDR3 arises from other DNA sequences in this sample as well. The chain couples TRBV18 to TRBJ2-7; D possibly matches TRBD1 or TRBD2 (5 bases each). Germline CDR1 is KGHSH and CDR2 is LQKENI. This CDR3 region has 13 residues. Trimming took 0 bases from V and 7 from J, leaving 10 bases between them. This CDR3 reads CASSPPQEGEQYF. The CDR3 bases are TGTGCCAGCTCACCACCACAAGAGGGGGAGCAGTACTTC.

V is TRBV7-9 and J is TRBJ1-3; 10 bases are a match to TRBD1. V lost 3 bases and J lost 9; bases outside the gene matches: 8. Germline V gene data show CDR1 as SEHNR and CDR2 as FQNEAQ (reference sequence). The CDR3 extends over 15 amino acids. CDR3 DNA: TGTGCCAGCAGCTTCGCCGGGACAGGGGATCGCACCATATATTTT. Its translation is CASSFAGTGDRTIYF. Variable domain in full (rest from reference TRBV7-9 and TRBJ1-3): DTGVSQNPRHKITKRGQNVTFRCDPISEHNRLYWYRQTLGQGPEFLTYFQNEAQLEKSRLLSDRFSAERPKGSFSTLEIQRTEQGDSAMYLCASSFAGTGDRTIYFGEGSWLTVV.

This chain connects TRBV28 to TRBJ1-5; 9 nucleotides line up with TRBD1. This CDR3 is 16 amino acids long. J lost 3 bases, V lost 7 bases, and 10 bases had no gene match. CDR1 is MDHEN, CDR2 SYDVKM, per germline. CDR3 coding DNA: TGTGCCAGCACCTTACCGGGACAGGGTTACAATCAGCCCCAGCATTTT. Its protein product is CASTLPGQGYNQPQHF.

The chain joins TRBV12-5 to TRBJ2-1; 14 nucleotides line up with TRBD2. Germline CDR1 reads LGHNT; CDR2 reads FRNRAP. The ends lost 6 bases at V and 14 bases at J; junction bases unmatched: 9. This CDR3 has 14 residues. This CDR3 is CASGRTSGRIVEFF. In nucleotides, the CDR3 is TGTGCTAGTGGGAGGACTAGCGGGAGGATTGTGGAGTTCTTC.

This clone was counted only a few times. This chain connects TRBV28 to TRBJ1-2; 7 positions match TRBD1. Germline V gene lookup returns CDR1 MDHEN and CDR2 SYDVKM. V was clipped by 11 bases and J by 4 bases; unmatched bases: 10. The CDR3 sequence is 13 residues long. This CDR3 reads CAEGGQRLYGYTF. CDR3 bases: TGTGCCGAGGGGGGACAGAGACTCTATGGCTACACCTTC.

CDR3 in DNA: TGTGCCAGCACTCGGCAGAACACTGAAGCTTTCTTT. It encodes CASTRQNTEAFF. This rearrangement joins TRBV6-5 to TRBJ1-1; D remains unclear. The length of the CDR3 is 12 residues. V lost 7 bases to trimming and J lost 1 base, with 7 bases between them. The germline gives CDR1 MNHEY, CDR2 SVGAGI.

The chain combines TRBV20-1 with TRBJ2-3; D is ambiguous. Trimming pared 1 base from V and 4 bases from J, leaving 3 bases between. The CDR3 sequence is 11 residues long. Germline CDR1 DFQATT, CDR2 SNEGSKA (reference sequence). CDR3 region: CSARVSDTQYF. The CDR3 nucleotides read TGCAGTGCTAGAGTTTCAGATACGCAGTATTTT.

DNA of the CDR3: TGTGCCAGCAGCTTGATAGTGTCTGCCGGGGAGCTGTTTTTT. The encoded protein is CASSLIVSAGELFF. This chain joins TRBV7-6 and TRBJ2-2, with unresolved D. V lost 3 bases to trimming and J lost 6 bases, with 11 bases between them. The CDR3 has 14 residues. Per germline, CDR1 SGHVS and CDR2 FNYEAQ.

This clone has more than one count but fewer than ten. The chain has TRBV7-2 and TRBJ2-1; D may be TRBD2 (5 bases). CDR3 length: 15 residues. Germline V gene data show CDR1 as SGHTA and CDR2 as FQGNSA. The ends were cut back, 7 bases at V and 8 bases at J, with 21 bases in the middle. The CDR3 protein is CASTPGVLVMHEQFF. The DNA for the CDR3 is TGTGCCAGCACCCCCGGTGTACTAGTCATGCATGAGCAGTTCTTC.

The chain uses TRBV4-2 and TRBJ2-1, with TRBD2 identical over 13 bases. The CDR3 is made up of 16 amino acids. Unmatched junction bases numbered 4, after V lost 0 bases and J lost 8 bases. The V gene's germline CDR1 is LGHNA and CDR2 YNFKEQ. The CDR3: CASSQDGTSGIDEQFF. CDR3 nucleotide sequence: TGTGCCAGCAGCCAAGACGGGACTAGCGGGATAGATGAGCAGTTCTTC.

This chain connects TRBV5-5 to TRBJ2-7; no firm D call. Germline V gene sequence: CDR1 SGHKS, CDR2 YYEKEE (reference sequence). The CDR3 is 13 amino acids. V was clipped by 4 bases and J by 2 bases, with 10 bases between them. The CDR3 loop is CASSASATYEQYF. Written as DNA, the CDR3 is TGTGCCAGCAGCGCCTCAGCGACCTACGAGCAGTACTTC.

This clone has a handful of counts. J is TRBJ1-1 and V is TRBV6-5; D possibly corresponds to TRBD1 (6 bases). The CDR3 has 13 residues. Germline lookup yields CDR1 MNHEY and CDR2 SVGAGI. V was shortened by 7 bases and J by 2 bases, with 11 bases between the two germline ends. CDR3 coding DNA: TGTGCCAGCAAGGGGGGGATAAACACTGAAGCTTTCTTT. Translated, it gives CASKGGINTEAFF.

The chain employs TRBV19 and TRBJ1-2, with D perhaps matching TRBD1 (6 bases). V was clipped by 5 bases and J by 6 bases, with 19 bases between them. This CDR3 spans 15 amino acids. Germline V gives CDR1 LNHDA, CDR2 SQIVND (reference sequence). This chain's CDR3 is CASSLQGTRTNGYTF. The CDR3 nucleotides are TGTGCCAGTAGTCTCCAAGGGACAAGGACCAATGGCTACACCTTC. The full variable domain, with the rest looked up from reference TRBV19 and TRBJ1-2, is DGGITQSPKYLFRKEGQNVTLSCEQNLNHDAMYWYRQDPGQGLRLIYYSQIVNDFQKGDIAEGYSVSREKKESFPLTVTSAQKNPTAFYLCASSLQGTRTNGYTFGSGTRLTVV.

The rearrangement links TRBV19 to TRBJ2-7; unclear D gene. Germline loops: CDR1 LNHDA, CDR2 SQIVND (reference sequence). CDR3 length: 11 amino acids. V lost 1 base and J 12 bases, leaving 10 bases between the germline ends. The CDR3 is CASSIAERWYF. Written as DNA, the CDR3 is TGTGCCAGTAGTATAGCCGAGAGATGGTACTTC.

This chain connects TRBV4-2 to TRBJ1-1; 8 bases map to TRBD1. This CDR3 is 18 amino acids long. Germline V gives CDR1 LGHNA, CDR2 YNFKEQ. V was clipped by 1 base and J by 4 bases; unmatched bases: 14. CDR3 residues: CASSQGTIGQGGFTEAFF. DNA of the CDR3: TGTGCCAGCAGCCAAGGAACCATCGGACAGGGAGGTTTCACTGAAGCTTTCTTT.

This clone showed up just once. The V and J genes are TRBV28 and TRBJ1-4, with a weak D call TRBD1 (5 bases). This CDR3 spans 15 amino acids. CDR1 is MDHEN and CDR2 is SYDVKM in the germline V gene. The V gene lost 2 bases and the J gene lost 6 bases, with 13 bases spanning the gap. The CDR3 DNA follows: TGTGCCAGCAGTTTAGTGCAGGGTCGGGATGAAAAACTGTTTTTT. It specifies CASSLVQGRDEKLFF.

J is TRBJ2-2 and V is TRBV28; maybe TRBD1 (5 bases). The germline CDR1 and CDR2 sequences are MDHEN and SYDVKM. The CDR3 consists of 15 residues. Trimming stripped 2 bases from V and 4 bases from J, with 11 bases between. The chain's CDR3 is CASSLSTGPTGELFF. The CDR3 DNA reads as TGTGCCAGCAGTTTAAGTACAGGCCCCACCGGGGAGCTGTTTTTT.

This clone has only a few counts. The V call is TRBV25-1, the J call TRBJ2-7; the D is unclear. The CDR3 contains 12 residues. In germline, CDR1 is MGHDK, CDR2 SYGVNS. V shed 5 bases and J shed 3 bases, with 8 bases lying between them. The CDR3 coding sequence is TGTGCCAGCAGTAGGAACCTCTACGAGCAGTACTTC. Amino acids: CASSRNLYEQYF.

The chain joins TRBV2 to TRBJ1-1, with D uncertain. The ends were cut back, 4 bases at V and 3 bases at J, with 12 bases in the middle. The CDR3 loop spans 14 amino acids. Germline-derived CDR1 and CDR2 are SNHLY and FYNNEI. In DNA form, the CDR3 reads TGTGCCAGCAGTGCGGGCCAGCGAGACACTGAAGCTTTCTTT. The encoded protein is CASSAGQRDTEAFF. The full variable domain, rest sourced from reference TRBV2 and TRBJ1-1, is EPEVTQTPSHQVTQMGQEVILRCVPISNHLYFYWYRQILGQKVEFLVSFYNNEISEKSEIFDDQFSVERPDGSNFTLKIRSTKLEDSAMYFCASSAGQRDTEAFFGQGTRLTVV.

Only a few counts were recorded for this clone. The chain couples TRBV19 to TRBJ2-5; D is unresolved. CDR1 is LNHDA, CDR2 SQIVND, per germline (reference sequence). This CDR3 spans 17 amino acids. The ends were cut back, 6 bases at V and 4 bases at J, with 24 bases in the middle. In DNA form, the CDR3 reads TGTGCCAGTAGCCCCGACCTAGACTGGTCCTTTCGAGAGACCCAGTACTTC. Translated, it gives CASSPDLDWSFRETQYF. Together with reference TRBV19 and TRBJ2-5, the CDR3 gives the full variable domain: DGGITQSPKYLFRKEGQNVTLSCEQNLNHDAMYWYRQDPGQGLRLIYYSQIVNDFQKGDIAEGYSVSREKKESFPLTVTSAQKNPTAFYLCASSPDLDWSFRETQYFGPGTRLLVL.

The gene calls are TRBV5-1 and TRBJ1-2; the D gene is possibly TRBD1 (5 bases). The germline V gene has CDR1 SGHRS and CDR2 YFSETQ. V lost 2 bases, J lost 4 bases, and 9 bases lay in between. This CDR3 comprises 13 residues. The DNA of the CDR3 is TGCGCCAGCAGCTTAGGGGAAATCTATGGCTACACCTTC. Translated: CASSLGEIYGYTF.

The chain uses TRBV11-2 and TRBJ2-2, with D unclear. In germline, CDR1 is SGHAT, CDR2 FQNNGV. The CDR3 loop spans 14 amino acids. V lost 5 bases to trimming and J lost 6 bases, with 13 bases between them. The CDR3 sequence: CASSPDRAPGELFF. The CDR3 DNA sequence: TGTGCCAGCAGCCCCGATAGGGCACCCGGGGAGCTGTTTTTT.

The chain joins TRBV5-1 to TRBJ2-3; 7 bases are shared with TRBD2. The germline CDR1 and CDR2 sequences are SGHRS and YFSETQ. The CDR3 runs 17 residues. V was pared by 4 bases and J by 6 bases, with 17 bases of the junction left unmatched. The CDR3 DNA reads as TGCGCCAGCAGCCAGACAACAAAAGCGGGACTACCGGATACGCAGTATTTT. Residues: CASSQTTKAGLPDTQYF.

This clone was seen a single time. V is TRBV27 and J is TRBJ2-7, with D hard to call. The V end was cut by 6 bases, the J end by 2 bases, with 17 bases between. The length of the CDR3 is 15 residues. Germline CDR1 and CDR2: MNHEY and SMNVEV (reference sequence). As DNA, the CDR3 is TGTGCCAGCAGGTTCGGGCAAGGTGGGGCCTACGAGCAGTACTTC. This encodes CASRFGQGGAYEQYF.

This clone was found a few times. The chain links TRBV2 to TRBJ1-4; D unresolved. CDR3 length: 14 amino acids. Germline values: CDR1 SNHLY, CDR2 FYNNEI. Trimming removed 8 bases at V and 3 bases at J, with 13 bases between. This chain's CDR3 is CASFRVGSNEKLFF. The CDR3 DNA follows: TGTGCCAGCTTTCGGGTCGGGTCTAATGAAAAACTGTTTTTT.

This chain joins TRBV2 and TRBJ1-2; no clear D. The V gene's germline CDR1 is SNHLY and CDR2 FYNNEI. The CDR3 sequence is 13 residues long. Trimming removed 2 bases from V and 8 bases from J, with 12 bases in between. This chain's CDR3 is CASSEYGVRGYTF. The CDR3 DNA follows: TGTGCCAGCAGTGAATACGGGGTACGGGGCTACACCTTC. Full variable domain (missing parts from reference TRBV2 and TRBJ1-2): EPEVTQTPSHQVTQMGQEVILRCVPISNHLYFYWYRQILGQKVEFLVSFYNNEISEKSEIFDDQFSVERPDGSNFTLKIRSTKLEDSAMYFCASSEYGVRGYTFGSGTRLTVV.

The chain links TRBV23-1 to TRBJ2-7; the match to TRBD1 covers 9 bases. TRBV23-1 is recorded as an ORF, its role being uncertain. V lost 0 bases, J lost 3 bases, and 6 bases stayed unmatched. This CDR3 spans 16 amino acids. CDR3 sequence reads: CASSQSANRGLYEQYF. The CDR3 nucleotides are TGCGCCAGCAGTCAATCGGCTAACAGGGGGCTCTACGAGCAGTACTTC.